A single sample is the source of the 23 T cell receptor beta chains below, sequenced in a study of spatial heterogeneity in lung cancer. A single record per CDR3 protein comes from TCRdb applying MiXCR to the 5' RACE reads. The repertoire includes about 92,000 distinct CDR3 sequences, about 12% of them detected once, and over 40% sits in the top ten. Indicated time point: sample taken at primary tumor resection. This specimen consisted of PBMCs, obtained at surgery. The source is a male donor with early-stage non-small cell lung cancer.

This clonotype showed up just a few times. The chain has TRBV28 and TRBJ2-7; possibly TRBD1 or TRBD2 for D (6 bases each). Germline CDR1 and CDR2: MDHEN and SYDVKM. This CDR3 has 13 residues. V lost 6 bases and J lost 5, with 14 bases in between. In DNA, the CDR3 is TGTGCCAGCAGGCTCGGGGGCCTCAACGAGCAGTACTTC. It codes for CASRLGGLNEQYF.

This clonotype was counted only a few times. This chain uses TRBV7-8 with TRBJ2-1; D gene unclear. Trimming removed 3 bases at V and 8 bases at J, with 8 bases between. Germline CDR1 reads SGHVS; CDR2 reads FQNEAQ. This CDR3 contains 12 residues. CDR3 loop: CASSFDFHEQFF. CDR3 bases: TGTGCCAGCAGCTTCGACTTCCATGAGCAGTTCTTC.

This sequence joins TRBV3-1 and TRBJ1-2, with D tentatively TRBD1 (6 bases). From germline, CDR1 is LGHDT and CDR2 YNNKEL (reference sequence). Trimming cost V 0 bases and J 8 bases, with 13 bases left between them. The CDR3 sequence is 14 residues long. CDR3 residues: CASSQDIHRDGYTF. CDR3 DNA: TGTGCCAGCAGCCAAGATATACACAGGGACGGCTACACCTTC.

The chain recombines TRBV2 with TRBJ1-5; D is unclear. The V end lost 4 bases, the J end lost 0 bases, and 10 bases lay between the germline ends. From germline, CDR1 is SNHLY and CDR2 FYNNEI. The CDR3 consists of 15 residues. In nucleotides, the CDR3 is TGTGCCAGCAGTGGCGGACGTAATAGCAATCAGCCCCAGCATTTT. This gives the protein CASSGGRNSNQPQHF.

This clonotype was seen more than once but under ten times. The chain uses TRBV5-6 and TRBJ2-2; weak D call: TRBD2 (6 bases). V was cut by 5 bases and J by 0 bases, with 11 bases left in between. Germline V gene data show CDR1 as SGHDT and CDR2 as YYEEEE. There are 15 residues in the CDR3. Here the CDR3 reads CASRPGTPNTGELFF. The CDR3 nucleotides are TGTGCCAGCAGACCCGGGACTCCGAACACCGGGGAGCTGTTTTTT.

The rearrangement joins TRBV6-6 to TRBJ2-3; weak D call: TRBD1 (5 bases). The CDR3 consists of 15 residues. Germline V lookup: CDR1 MNHNY, CDR2 SVGAGI (reference sequence). V gave up 5 bases and J gave up 0 bases, with 12 bases separating them. The CDR3 spells CASSGQLPSTDTQYF. Here the CDR3 DNA reads TGTGCCAGCAGTGGACAACTCCCAAGCACAGATACGCAGTATTTT.

This clonotype was detected a few times. The rearrangement links TRBV6-2 or TRBV6-3 to TRBJ1-1; no clear D gene. Trimming took off 5 bases at V and 8 bases at J, with 9 bases between the two ends. The CDR3 runs 11 residues. Germline-derived CDR1 and CDR2 are MNHEY and SVGEGT. Here the CDR3 reads CASSPKQEAFF. In DNA form, the CDR3 reads TGTGCCAGCAGTCCTAAACAAGAAGCTTTCTTT.

The chain joins TRBV5-4 to TRBJ2-7; no firm D call. CDR1 SGHNT and CDR2 YYREEE come from the germline V gene (reference sequence). The V end lost 6 bases, the J end lost 0 bases, and 13 bases lay between the germline ends. This CDR3 has 14 residues. In DNA, the CDR3 is TGTGCCAGCATTGTGGGGTCCAACTCCTACGAGCAGTACTTC. As protein: CASIVGSNSYEQYF.

The chain combines TRBV6-5 with TRBJ1-1; 8 bases agree with TRBD1. The CDR3 consists of 16 residues. Germline values: CDR1 MNHEY, CDR2 SVGAGI. Trimming cost V 5 bases and J 3 bases; bases outside gene matches: 11. The CDR3 loop is CASSRDRPRSDTEAFF. The CDR3 coding sequence is TGTGCCAGCAGTCGGGACAGGCCCCGTTCGGACACTGAAGCTTTCTTT.

This clonotype was seen more than once but under ten times. The rearrangement uses TRBV28 and TRBJ2-7, with D perhaps matching TRBD1 (5 bases). The V end was cut by 4 bases, the J end by 7 bases, with 8 bases between. Germline CDR1 MDHEN, CDR2 SYDVKM. The CDR3 totals 11 residues. The CDR3 nucleotides are TGTGCCAGCAGTTCACACAGGGAGCAGTACTTC. It yields the protein CASSSHREQYF.

This chain links TRBV9 with TRBJ2-3; D gene uncertain. The germline V gene encodes CDR1 SGDLS and CDR2 YYNGEE. V was pared by 0 bases and J by 3 bases, with 8 bases between. This CDR3 has 14 residues. CDR3 nucleotide sequence: TGTGCCAGCAGCGTAGAAAGCCTAACAGATACGCAGTATTTT. It specifies CASSVESLTDTQYF. The full variable domain, with the rest looked up from reference TRBV9 and TRBJ2-3, is DSGVTQTPKHLITATGQRVTLRCSPRSGDLSVYWYQQSLDQGLQFLIQYYNGEERAKGNILERFSAQQFPDLHSELNLSSLELGDSALYFCASSVESLTDTQYFGPGTRLTVL.

This clonotype was recorded at least ten times. The genes are TRBV7-8 and TRBJ2-3, with TRBD2 as a possible D gene (6 bases). The V end lost 5 bases, the J end lost 0 bases, and 15 bases lay between the germline ends. Per germline, CDR1 SGHVS and CDR2 FQNEAQ. This CDR3 is built from 16 residues. The CDR3 coding sequence is TGTGCCAGCAGCCCCGGACTATTCTCTAGCACAGATACGCAGTATTTT. This gives the protein CASSPGLFSSTDTQYF.

This clonotype was observed many times. The rearrangement joins TRBV6-2 or TRBV6-3 to TRBJ2-2; no firm D call. Germline assignment: CDR1 MNHEY and CDR2 SVGEGT. This CDR3 spans 13 amino acids. V lost 2 bases to trimming and J lost 5 bases, with 6 bases between them. The CDR3 coding sequence is TGTGCCAGCAGTTACAGGGAAACCGGGGAGCTGTTTTTT. Its protein is CASSYRETGELFF.

This clonotype was counted at least ten times. This rearrangement joins TRBV6-2 or TRBV6-3 to TRBJ2-4; D not certain. CDR3 length: 12 residues. The V gene's germline CDR1 is MNHEY and CDR2 SVGEGT. Trimming pared 5 bases from V and 7 bases from J, leaving 9 bases between. The CDR3 region is CASSNSANIQYF. The DNA for the CDR3 is TGTGCCAGCAGTAACAGTGCTAACATTCAGTACTTC.

The genes are TRBV4-3 and TRBJ1-1, with D unresolved. Germline-derived CDR1 and CDR2 are LGHNA and YSLEER. This CDR3 is 14 amino acids long. The germline V and J ends were trimmed by 1 base and 0 bases, with 6 bases remaining between them. The CDR3 coding sequence is TGCGCCAGCAGCCAAGGGGCTTTGAACACTGAAGCTTTCTTT. It codes for CASSQGALNTEAFF.

This clonotype was observed a handful of times. The chain uses TRBV6-5 and TRBJ2-1; either TRBD1 or TRBD2 may fit D (5 bases each). Trimming stripped 8 bases from V and 6 bases from J, with 17 bases between. The length of the CDR3 is 14 residues. Germline V gene sequence: CDR1 MNHEY, CDR2 SVGAGI. The CDR3: CASGGPGRVNEQFF. Here the CDR3 DNA reads TGTGCCAGCGGGGGACCGGGGCGCGTCAATGAGCAGTTCTTC.

This clonotype occurred a few times. This rearrangement joins TRBV9 to TRBJ2-3; the D gene is possibly TRBD2 (5 bases). Germline V lookup: CDR1 SGDLS, CDR2 YYNGEE. V dropped 1 base and J dropped 3 bases, with 12 bases sitting between them. The CDR3 is 15 amino acids. In nucleotides, the CDR3 is TGTGCCAGCAGCGTAACGAATAGCGAGACAGATACGCAGTATTTT. This codes for CASSVTNSETDTQYF.

The J gene is TRBJ2-2, the V gene TRBV19; a weak D match, TRBD2 (7 bases). The ends were cut back, 9 bases at V and 0 bases at J, with 11 bases in the middle. The germline gives CDR1 LNHDA, CDR2 SQIVND (reference sequence). This CDR3 is built from 14 residues. This chain's CDR3 is CASRGAANTGELFF. In DNA, the CDR3 is TGTGCCAGCCGGGGGGCGGCGAACACCGGGGAGCTGTTTTTT.

The CDR3 coding sequence is TGCGCCAGCAGCCAAGCACAGGGCAATCAGCCCCAGCATTTT. Protein sequence: CASSQAQGNQPQHF. The chain has TRBV4-1 and TRBJ1-5; the D gene is possibly TRBD1 (5 bases). V was clipped by 1 base and J by 2 bases, with 6 bases between them. CDR1 MGHRA and CDR2 YSYEKL come from the germline V gene. The CDR3 consists of 14 residues.

Only a few counts were recorded for this clonotype. This rearrangement joins TRBV6-2 or TRBV6-3 to TRBJ2-1; 7 nucleotides match TRBD2. This CDR3 has 14 residues. With 5 bases clipped from V and 8 bases from J, the junction kept 9 bases outside the gene matches. The germline CDR1 and CDR2 sequences are MNHEY and SVGEGT. As DNA, the CDR3 is TGTGCCAGCAGTCAATCGGGGGGTGCCCATGAGCAGTTCTTC. It yields the protein CASSQSGGAHEQFF.

This clonotype was counted many times. The gene calls are TRBV15 and TRBJ2-7; D might be TRBD2 (5 bases). Looked up from germline, CDR1 is LNHNV and CDR2 is YYDKDF (reference sequence). V lost 1 base and J 4 bases, leaving 14 bases between the germline ends. The CDR3 totals 15 residues. The CDR3, as DNA: TGTGCCACCAGCAGAGCTTCGAGCGGCAGTTACGAGCAGTACTTC. It translates to CATSRASSGSYEQYF.

This clonotype was counted only a few times. The chain links TRBV4-3 to TRBJ2-2, with a possible D match to TRBD1 (5 bases). CDR1 is LGHNA and CDR2 is YSLEER in the germline V gene. CDR3 length: 18 amino acids. V lost 0 bases and J 2 bases, leaving 16 bases between the germline ends. The CDR3 sequence: CASSQEGPPRGNTGELFF. The DNA for the CDR3 is TGCGCCAGCAGCCAAGAGGGGCCCCCTAGGGGAAACACCGGGGAGCTGTTTTTT.

The sample holds many counts of this clonotype. This rearrangement joins TRBV2 to TRBJ1-5, with D unclear. V was clipped by 8 bases and J by 3 bases, with 17 bases between them. This CDR3 is 15 amino acids long. CDR1 and CDR2 (germline): SNHLY, FYNNEI. For the CDR3, the DNA is TGTGCCAGCGGAGGGAAGGACGGAGCCAATCAGCCCCAGCATTTT. Translating it yields CASGGKDGANQPQHF.